This T cell receptor beta chain originates from a study of tumor and adjacent non-tumor tissue in lung cancer (dated by TCRdb to 2017 to 2018). As for the study more broadly: The cohort included some 11 adenocarcinoma, 2 squamous cell carcinoma and 1 small cell lung cancer patients. Among the roughly 15 patients, ages ranged from roughly 30 to 85 years, about 10 were men and 5 were women, and disease was TNM stage I to III. Sequencing generated a total of roughly 130 million productive TCRbeta reads, averaging about 4.2 million reads per sample. Using bulk TCRbeta repertoires from under 17 lung cancer patients, the study set lung tumor tissue side by side with matched distant non-tumor lung tissue. TCRbeta CDR3 sequencing was performed on 25 to 35 paired specimens, with one tumor sample and one normal lung sample collected per patient.

General findings and caveats noted by the study authors: Peripheral blood was not sequenced, so blood TCRbeta repertoires were not examined in the lung cancer patients of the study. TCR diversity was significantly higher in younger patients, and greater tumor TCR diversity was associated with shorter overall survival and shorter disease-free survival. Tumor tissue showed significantly greater TCR diversity (inverse Simpson) than normal lung tissue (roughly 430 vs 170, P = 0.0075, Mann-Whitney U test). Neither the sequencing platform nor unique molecular identifiers are mentioned in the methods. The top 100 clones accounted for a significantly larger cumulative portion of the repertoire in normal lung than in tumor tissue. The cohort had only roughly 14 patients, and the authors noted that larger samples and more detailed clinical data are needed.

From a lookup of the germline V gene, CDR1 and CDR2 are SGHAT and FQNNGV. The CDR3 starts with the cysteine, ends with the phenylalanine, and has 15 residues. This entry keeps only the CDR3 DNA: 45 bases, framed from base 1. Bulk unsorted tissue served as the source for RNA extraction, and RNA quality was assessed using a NanoDrop ND-1000 and an Agilent 2100. Normal lung samples were distant non-tumor tissue taken more than 3 cm from the tumor edge. Newly diagnosed lung cancer patients without prior chemotherapy who had been admitted for thoracic surgery in China between August and November 2014 were enrolled as donors. Patients who had received previous radiotherapy or chemotherapy, or who had another concurrent cancer, were excluded from the study. Pieces of surgical tissue measuring roughly 1-2.1 cm3 were kept in RNAlater solution and held at -80 degrees C until needed. The library was made by multiplex PCR. Instrument on record: Illumina HiSeq 2500. Following protocols modified from ARM-PCR, the researchers constructed TCRbeta libraries through three rounds of nested PCR with primers (Table S4). Before sequencing, PCR products in the 200-500 bp range were cut out of the gel and cleaned up using the QIAquick gel extraction kit. As for the authors' bioinformatics: Reads were cleaned using Trimmomatic, were merged into complete CDR3 sequences using FLASH, and were assigned to V(D)J germline segments using MiTCR. Clonal diversity was calculated as the inverse Simpson's index using VDJtools. A read counted as productive if the sequence was in-frame and lacked a premature stop codon. Clones were called with MiXCR by TCRdb after fastp trimmed the public reads at Q25, and only in-frame beta chains were retained. Records with the same CDR3 protein are collapsed into one entry carrying the most frequent genes and DNA. The authors' filters were not applied to this entry. Recorded for this sample are 85,000 or so distinct CDR3 sequences; around 82% of them occurred a single time. The top ten hold around a fifth of the sample.

Points on this clonotype: Which antigen it targets is not known. Germline is not matched at one junction end, which may reflect a read error.

Sequenced material: distant non-tumor lung tissue. The TCR originated in a woman in her forties or fifties with non-small cell lung cancer. Recombination joined TRBV11-2 with TRBJ2-1, with 8 bases matching TRBD2. Here the CDR3 is given as CVSSSAAGEWDEQLF. The DNA sequence is as follows: TGTGTCAGCAGCTCCGCAGCGGGAGAATGGGATGAGCAGCTCTTC.